This TCR beta chain appears in the sequencing data of a study of glioma-infiltrating T cells after dendritic cell vaccination. V dropped 4 bases and J dropped 1; count of bases not matched to a gene: 8. This CDR3 has 16 amino acids. Germline-derived CDR1 and CDR2 are SGDLS and YYNGEE. TCRdb's table, derived via immunoSEQ multiplex PCR, lists solely in-frame clones and lacks some. The sample lists 20,000 or so clones, about four fifths occurring once. The chain recombines TRBV9 with TRBJ1-1; 9 bases line up with TRBD1. The source is a human donor with glioblastoma. The sequenced sample was blood, obtained before dendritic cell vaccination. CDR3 nucleotides: TGTGCCAGCAGCCCCCGAGGACAGGGGACGAACACTGAAGCTTTCTTT. As protein: CASSPRGQGTNTEAFF. Full variable domain (missing parts from reference TRBV9 and TRBJ1-1): DSGVTQTPKHLITATGQRVTLRCSPRSGDLSVYWYQQSLDQGLQFLIQYYNGEERAKGNILERFSAQQFPDLHSELNLSSLELGDSALYFCASSPRGQGTNTEAFFGQGTRLTVV.